A single sample gave rise to the 23 T cell receptor beta chains below, sequenced in a study of blood T cell repertoires in COVID-19. The assay was immunoSEQ multiplex PCR, and TCRdb's table has in-frame clones only and misses some. The table lists approximately 110,000 clones, 86% of them singletons. The sample comprised peripheral blood. Every receptor here comes from a human donor in a cohort sampled during active COVID-19.

The J gene is TRBJ1-5, the V gene TRBV6-2 or TRBV6-3; tentative D call: TRBD1 (6 bases). The CDR3 runs 20 residues. Deletions cut 2 bases from V and 0 bases from J, with 23 bases between. Germline V gives CDR1 MNHEY, CDR2 SVGEGT. The DNA of the CDR3 is TGTGCCAGCAGTTACAGGCCAGCAACCCAGGGGACATATAGCAATCAGCCCCAGCATTTT. The encoded protein is CASSYRPATQGTYSNQPQHF.

This clone was detected only once. This chain links TRBV19 with TRBJ1-4; possibly TRBD1 for D (5 bases). The V gene lost 6 bases and the J gene lost 7 bases, with 9 bases spanning the gap. The germline V gene has CDR1 LNHDA and CDR2 SQIVND (reference sequence). The CDR3 consists of 12 residues. The CDR3 here is CASRRRGEKLFF. For the CDR3, the DNA is TGTGCCAGTAGAAGGAGGGGTGAAAAACTGTTTTTT. Filled out from reference TRBV19 and TRBJ1-4, the complete variable domain reads DGGITQSPKYLFRKEGQNVTLSCEQNLNHDAMYWYRQDPGQGLRLIYYSQIVNDFQKGDIAEGYSVSREKKESFPLTVTSAQKNPTAFYLCASRRRGEKLFFGSGTQLSVL.

This rearrangement joins TRBV29-1 to TRBJ2-6, with D possibly matching TRBD1 (6 bases). There are 14 residues in the CDR3. Trimming cost V 5 bases and J 2 bases, with 10 bases left between them. CDR1 is SQVTM and CDR2 is ANQGSEA in the germline V gene. CDR3 amino acids: CSVSTGAGANVLTF. The CDR3 nucleotides read TGCAGCGTTTCGACAGGTGCTGGGGCCAACGTCCTGACTTTC.

The chain combines TRBV27 with TRBJ2-5, with D possibly TRBD1 on 5 matching bases. From germline, CDR1 is MNHEY and CDR2 SMNVEV (reference sequence). The CDR3 is 16 amino acids. Trimming took off 5 bases at V and 1 base at J, with 17 bases between the two ends. In DNA, the CDR3 is TGTGCCAGCAGTCCCATAGTTGGGGCGGTCCAAGAGACCCAGTACTTC. Protein product: CASSPIVGAVQETQYF.

V usage is TRBV27 and J usage is TRBJ2-7, with D unclear. CDR1 is MNHEY and CDR2 is SMNVEV in the germline V gene (reference sequence). The CDR3 contains 15 residues. V was clipped by 5 bases and J by 0 bases, with 14 bases between them. The CDR3 loop reads CASSRRKENSYEQYF. The DNA of the CDR3 is TGTGCCAGCAGTCGGAGAAAGGAAAACTCCTACGAGCAGTACTTC.

The V gene is TRBV27, the J gene TRBJ1-1; perhaps TRBD1 as D (5 bases). CDR1 and CDR2 from the germline V gene are MNHEY and SMNVEV (reference sequence). The CDR3 runs 14 residues. Trimming removed 3 bases from V and 1 base from J, with 9 bases in between. The CDR3 here is CASSFQGGNTEAFF. The CDR3 DNA sequence: TGTGCCAGCAGTTTTCAGGGCGGGAACACTGAAGCTTTCTTT.

V is TRBV6-6 and J is TRBJ2-2; 7 positions match TRBD2. Trimming took 7 bases from V and 3 from J; bases not matched to a gene: 5. Germline lookup yields CDR1 MNHNY and CDR2 SVGAGI (reference sequence). This CDR3 has 14 residues. The CDR3 region has the DNA TGTGCCAGCATCCCTAGCGGTTACACCGGGGAGCTGTTTTTT. Its protein is CASIPSGYTGELFF.

In nucleotides, the CDR3 is TGTGCCAGCTCACCATCACGACAGCTTAACTATGGCTACACCTTC. Translation gives CASSPSRQLNYGYTF. The chain recombines TRBV18 with TRBJ1-2, with a weak D call TRBD1 (5 bases). This CDR3 contains 15 residues. In germline, CDR1 is KGHSH, CDR2 LQKENI. Trimming shortened V by 2 bases and J by 1 base, and 11 bases separated the two germline ends.

A few counts support this clone. V and J are TRBV4-1 and TRBJ2-7, with 7 bases aligning to TRBD1. This CDR3 region has 14 residues. Looked up from germline, CDR1 is MGHRA and CDR2 is YSYEKL. V was clipped by 4 bases and J by 0 bases; unmatched bases: 3. CDR3 sequence reads: CASSPRQGSYEQYF. DNA for the CDR3: TGCGCCAGCAGCCCCCGACAGGGCTCCTACGAGCAGTACTTC.

The chain uses TRBV7-2 and TRBJ1-2; TRBD1 matches 10 bases. V shed 1 base, J shed 3 bases, and the junction held 5 bases outside the gene matches. CDR3 length: 16 residues. Germline V CDR1 and CDR2: SGHTA, FQGNSA. CDR3 protein: CASSLDWTGGDYGYTF. CDR3 nucleotides: TGTGCCAGCAGCTTAGACTGGACAGGGGGGGACTATGGCTACACCTTC. The whole variable domain, remainder taken from reference TRBV7-2 and TRBJ1-2, is GAGVSQSPSNKVTEKGKDVELRCDPISGHTALYWYRQSLGQGLEFLIYFQGNSAPDKSGLPSDRFSAERTGGSVSTLTIQRTQQEDSAVYLCASSLDWTGGDYGYTFGSGTRLTVV.

The genes are TRBV6-1 and TRBJ2-4; TRBD2 might be the D (6 bases). Trimming left V 4 bases short and J 1 base short, with 17 bases between. Per germline, CDR1 MNHNS and CDR2 SASEGT. CDR3 length: 17 amino acids. CDR3 region: CASSGGTVPGAKNIQYF. In DNA form, the CDR3 reads TGTGCCAGCAGTGGCGGGACTGTTCCGGGGGCCAAAAACATTCAGTACTTC.

The CDR3 is CASSLRLAGDLEETQYF. In DNA, the CDR3 is TGTGCCAGCAGCTTAAGACTAGCGGGAGATTTAGAGGAGACCCAGTACTTC. J is TRBJ2-5 and V is TRBV7-2; 12 bases fit TRBD2. The germline gives CDR1 SGHTA, CDR2 FQGNSA. J was trimmed by 5 bases and V by 2 bases; bases with no gene match: 9. The CDR3 has 17 amino acids. Drawing the rest from reference TRBV7-2 and TRBJ2-5, the complete variable domain is GAGVSQSPSNKVTEKGKDVELRCDPISGHTALYWYRQSLGQGLEFLIYFQGNSAPDKSGLPSDRFSAERTGGSVSTLTIQRTQQEDSAVYLCASSLRLAGDLEETQYFGPGTRLLVL.

This chain joins TRBV14 and TRBJ2-1, with 12 positions matching TRBD2. There are 15 residues in the CDR3. V shed 6 bases, J shed 13 bases, and the junction held 13 bases outside the gene matches. In germline, CDR1 is SGHDN, CDR2 FVKESK. The CDR3 DNA is TGTGCCAGCAGTCTGACTAGCGGGAGTGGGTTTGGACAGTTCTTC. This encodes CASSLTSGSGFGQFF.

This chain connects TRBV2 to TRBJ2-3; TRBD1 matches 9 bases. This CDR3 contains 14 residues. Germline V gene lookup returns CDR1 SNHLY and CDR2 FYNNEI. Trimming at V came to 5 bases and at J to 4 bases, leaving 4 bases not matched to a gene. CDR3: CASSFRTGADTQYF. As DNA, the CDR3 is TGTGCCAGCAGTTTTAGGACAGGGGCAGATACGCAGTATTTT. The full variable domain, its missing parts supplied by reference TRBV2 and TRBJ2-3, is EPEVTQTPSHQVTQMGQEVILRCVPISNHLYFYWYRQILGQKVEFLVSFYNNEISEKSEIFDDQFSVERPDGSNFTLKIRSTKLEDSAMYFCASSFRTGADTQYFGPGTRLTVL.

This clone was seen only a few times. Other nucleotide sequences from this sample produce the same CDR3. The chain recombines TRBV5-4 with TRBJ2-1; 8 nucleotides align to TRBD1. The V segment lost 2 bases and the J segment 2 bases; nucleotides outside the gene matches: 3. CDR3 size: 15 residues. Germline assignment: CDR1 SGHNT and CDR2 YYREEE (reference sequence). In DNA, the CDR3 is TGTGCCAGCAGCTTCTCAGGGGGCGCCTACAATGAGCAGTTCTTC. This sequence encodes CASSFSGGAYNEQFF.

The CDR3: CASSFNRPQHF. CDR3 DNA: TGTGCCAGCAGCTTTAACAGGCCCCAGCATTTT. The J gene is TRBJ1-5, the V gene TRBV28; D not resolved. Germline V gene data show CDR1 as MDHEN and CDR2 as SYDVKM. Between the trimmed V and J ends, which lost 6 bases and 9 bases, there was a span of 9 bases. CDR3 length: 11 residues.

The chain employs TRBV19 and TRBJ1-5; 7 bases agree with TRBD1. V was clipped by 4 bases and J by 4 bases; unmatched bases: 1. Germline CDR1 reads LNHDA; CDR2 reads SQIVND (reference sequence). The CDR3 contains 13 residues. Written as DNA, the CDR3 is TGTGCCAGTAGTAAGACAGGGAATCAGCCCCAGCATTTT. Protein product: CASSKTGNQPQHF.

This chain links TRBV5-1 with TRBJ2-7; 7 nucleotides align to TRBD2. Germline V gene sequence: CDR1 SGHRS, CDR2 YFSETQ. The CDR3 has 15 amino acids. Trimming removed 5 bases from V and 1 base from J; junction bases left unmatched: 9. The CDR3 sequence: CASSPLGGRSYEQYF. The CDR3, as DNA: TGCGCCAGCAGTCCCCTGGGAGGGAGATCCTACGAGCAGTACTTC.

The chain recombines TRBV5-6 with TRBJ2-1; 7 positions match TRBD2. This CDR3 has 17 amino acids. Germline CDR1 is SGHDT and CDR2 is YYEEEE. The trim removed 0 bases at V and 4 bases at J, leaving 10 bases unmatched. CDR3 amino acids: CASSLGAGLADYNEQFF. CDR3 nucleotides: TGTGCCAGCAGCTTGGGGGCTGGGCTAGCGGATTACAATGAGCAGTTCTTC.

The chain recombines TRBV5-1 with TRBJ2-3; TRBD1 matches 7 bases. With 5 bases clipped from V and 1 base from J, the junction kept 13 bases outside the gene matches. Germline CDR1 and CDR2: SGHRS and YFSETQ. The CDR3 contains 17 residues. The CDR3 DNA sequence: TGCGCCAGCAGACCGACAGGGTTTGGTGGGCGCACAGATACGCAGTATTTT. It yields the protein CASRPTGFGGRTDTQYF.

The sample holds a few counts of this clone. V and J are TRBV6-6 and TRBJ2-7; TRBD1 aligns across 9 bases. The CDR3 spans 16 residues. Unmatched junction bases numbered 9, after V lost 4 bases and J lost 2 bases. Germline V gene data show CDR1 as MNHNY and CDR2 as SVGAGI (reference sequence). The CDR3 DNA reads TGTGCCAGCAGTTTACACAGGGGGCCCTGGACCTACGAGCAGTACTTC. It translates to CASSLHRGPWTYEQYF.

The chain links TRBV27 to TRBJ1-3, with 8 bases aligning to TRBD1. Losses at the gene ends were 6 bases for V and 4 bases for J; bases not matched to a gene: 8. The V gene's germline CDR1 is MNHEY and CDR2 SMNVEV (reference sequence). CDR3 length: 15 residues. The CDR3 DNA reads as TGTGCCAGCAGGGACCAGGGGGCAGGGGGAAACACCATATATTTT. Residues: CASRDQGAGGNTIYF.

The gene calls are TRBV21-1 and TRBJ2-2; TRBD1 is taken as the D call from the table, unchecked against the DNA. TRBV21-1 is described as a pseudogene. The CDR3 runs 17 residues. The CDR3 region is CASSKKDGTTNTGELFF. The CDR3 region has the DNA TGTGCCAGCAGCAAAAAAGACGGGACAACGAACACCGGGGAGCTGTTTTTT.